These T cell receptor beta chains were read from a single sample in a study of CD8 T cells in Susac syndrome. TCRdb ran MiXCR on the immunoSEQ multiplex PCR reads and lists one entry per CDR3 protein. The table lists around 200,000 distinct CDR3 sequences, around 93% of them singletons. The sequenced sample was CD8+ T cells from PBMCs. These receptors all come from a human donor with Susac syndrome. CDR3s include the opening cysteine and the closing phenylalanine or tryptophan. A D gene is named only where the DNA matches it firmly. Where a row states a size, it is once, few, many or the class of an expanded clone; other rows omit it.

v_call	clone_size	j_call	d_call	cdr3_aa	cdr3_nt
TRBV7-9	.	TRBJ2-4	TRBD2	CASSLVSGTSTSQGNIQYF	TGTGCCAGCAGCTTAGTATCCGGGACTAGCACAAGTCAGGGGAACATTCAGTACTTC
TRBV20-1	.	TRBJ2-1	.	CSAFPSGVGSEQFF	TGCAGTGCTTTTCCCTCGGGCGTGGGGAGTGAGCAGTTCTTC
TRBV4-2	once	TRBJ2-3	TRBD2	CASSQGTGGPTDTQYF	TGTGCCAGCAGCCAAGGTACGGGAGGGCCAACAGATACGCAGTATTTT
TRBV3-1	.	TRBJ2-7	.	CASSHANSEEQYF	TGTGCCAGCAGCCACGCCAATAGCGAGGAGCAGTACTTC
TRBV9	.	TRBJ2-1	TRBD1	CASSAEPGTGYNNEQFF	TGTGCCAGCAGCGCCGAACCCGGGACAGGGTATAACAATGAGCAGTTCTTC
TRBV29-1	.	TRBJ2-7	TRBD1	CSVARDRDNYEQYF	TGCAGCGTTGCCCGGGACAGGGACAACTACGAGCAGTACTTC
TRBV12-3/TRBV12-4	.	TRBJ1-2	TRBD1	CASSFRTGRSGYTF	TGTGCCAGCAGTTTCAGGACAGGGAGGAGTGGCTACACCTTC
TRBV20-1	.	TRBJ1-5	.	CSAETDSSNQPQHF	TGCAGTGCCGAAACGGACAGTAGCAATCAGCCCCAGCATTTT
TRBV7-6	once	TRBJ2-3	.	CASSSDSPLDTQYF	TGTGCCAGCAGCTCGGACTCCCCGCTGGATACGCAGTATTTT
TRBV11-2	.	TRBJ2-1	TRBD1	CASSSQGQAKVGEQFF	TGTGCCAGCAGCTCCCAGGGACAGGCCAAAGTAGGTGAGCAGTTCTTC
TRBV5-1	.	TRBJ1-1	.	CASSLDGDQTEAFF	TGCGCCAGCAGCTTGGACGGGGACCAGACTGAAGCTTTCTTT
TRBV7-9	once	TRBJ2-3	.	CASSSTRTALGDTQYF	TGTGCCAGCAGCTCGACCCGGACGGCGCTAGGTGATACGCAGTATTTT
TRBV30	.	TRBJ2-3	TRBD2	CAWSVRIAGGHPDTQYF	TGTGCCTGGAGTGTACGCATCGCGGGGGGGCACCCAGATACGCAGTATTTT
TRBV24-1	.	TRBJ1-2	.	CATSDFEDSLYGYTF	TGTGCCACCAGTGATTTTGAAGATTCCCTCTATGGCTACACCTTC
TRBV9	.	TRBJ2-2	.	CASSVVGFSSSRELFF	TGTGCCAGCAGCGTAGTAGGTTTTTCAAGTTCCCGGGAGCTGTTTTTT
TRBV2	.	TRBJ2-5	.	CASSGFGQTQETQYF	TGTGCCAGCAGTGGTTTTGGACAGACTCAAGAGACCCAGTACTTC
TRBV5-4	.	TRBJ1-4	.	CASSLDLGGEKLFF	TGTGCCAGCAGCTTGGACCTGGGGGGTGAAAAACTGTTTTTT
TRBV7-8	.	TRBJ2-5	TRBD1	CASSLAGTGQRISKDWTQYF	TGTGCCAGCAGCTTAGCCGGGACAGGGCAGAGAATTTCGAAAGATTGGACCCAGTACTTC
TRBV12-3/TRBV12-4	.	TRBJ1-1	TRBD1	CASSPGQENTEAFF	TGTGCCAGCAGCCCAGGACAGGAGAACACTGAAGCTTTCTTT
TRBV27	.	TRBJ2-7	.	CASSSPLDEQYF	TGTGCCAGCAGTTCCCCCCTCGACGAGCAGTACTTC
TRBV24-1	.	TRBJ2-5	.	CATSPRGAGETQYF	TGTGCCACCAGCCCACGGGGTGCCGGAGAGACCCAGTACTTC
TRBV7-6	.	TRBJ2-7	TRBD2	CASSLGLAGVREQYF	TGTGCCAGCAGCTTAGGTCTAGCGGGAGTGAGGGAGCAGTACTTC
TRBV7-2	few	TRBJ1-6	TRBD1	CASSLRQGNSPLHF	TGTGCCAGCAGCCTAAGACAGGGAAATTCACCCCTCCACTTT
TRBV11-2	.	TRBJ2-7	.	CASSLVKKAYEQYF	TGTGCCAGCAGCCTCGTTAAAAAAGCCTACGAGCAGTACTTC
TRBV27	few	TRBJ1-5	.	CASSSGESNQPQHF	TGTGCCAGCAGTTCCGGGGAGTCCAATCAGCCCCAGCATTTT
TRBV6-1	.	TRBJ1-6	TRBD1	CASRDRLSSYNSPLHF	TGTGCCAGCAGGGACAGGCTTAGCTCCTATAATTCACCCCTCCACTTT
TRBV6-2/TRBV6-3	.	TRBJ2-5	TRBD2	CASREPSGQETQYF	TGTGCCAGCAGAGAACCTAGCGGGCAAGAGACCCAGTACTTC
TRBV4-2	.	TRBJ2-7	.	CASSQDGGPTYEQYF	TGTGCCAGCAGCCAAGATGGGGGACCTACCTACGAGCAGTACTTC
TRBV13	.	TRBJ1-2	.	CASSSTSGSFVYGYTF	TGTGCCAGCAGCTCCACCTCGGGGAGTTTTGTTTATGGCTACACCTTC
TRBV9	.	TRBJ1-6	.	CASSVADGSPLHF	TGTGCCAGCAGCGTAGCAGATGGATCACCCCTCCACTTT
TRBV12-3/TRBV12-4	.	TRBJ1-2	TRBD1	CASSVGDREVYGYTF	TGTGCCAGCAGTGTGGGGGACAGGGAGGTCTATGGCTACACCTTC
TRBV9	.	TRBJ2-3	.	CASSVVGKSTDTQYF	TGTGCCAGCAGCGTAGTGGGGAAGTCCACAGATACGCAGTATTTT
TRBV7-2	.	TRBJ2-1	.	CASSHSKNTAGPYNEQFF	TGTGCCAGCAGCCATTCCAAAAATACCGCGGGACCCTACAATGAGCAGTTCTTC
TRBV5-8	.	TRBJ1-1	.	CASSPTRGGTEAFF	TGTGCCAGCAGCCCCACACGAGGAGGGACTGAAGCTTTCTTT
TRBV4-1	.	TRBJ2-7	TRBD1	CASSQTPGQGYEQYF	TGCGCCAGCAGCCAAACCCCGGGACAGGGGTACGAGCAGTACTTC
TRBV4-1	.	TRBJ1-2	TRBD1	CASSQGGTGDGYTF	TGCGCCAGCAGCCAAGGAGGGACAGGGGACGGCTACACCTTC
TRBV4-2	.	TRBJ1-5	.	CASSQDLGGQGYQPQHF	TGTGCCAGCAGCCAAGATCTGGGGGGCCAGGGGTATCAGCCCCAGCATTTT
TRBV14	.	TRBJ2-3	.	CASSQGTSEGGTDTQYF	TGTGCCAGCAGCCAAGGAACGTCCGAAGGGGGCACAGATACGCAGTATTTT
TRBV27	.	TRBJ1-2	TRBD1	CASSLRGQGYGYTF	TGTGCCAGCAGTTTGAGGGGACAGGGCTATGGCTACACCTTC
TRBV6-2/TRBV6-3	.	TRBJ2-2	.	CASSYTYKGTGELFF	TGTGCCAGCAGTTACACCTACAAGGGGACCGGGGAGCTGTTTTTT
TRBV29-1	.	TRBJ2-1	TRBD1	CTGQGTSYNEQFF	TGCACCGGACAGGGAACCTCCTACAATGAGCAGTTCTTC
TRBV3-1	.	TRBJ2-5	.	CASSQDQRETQYF	TGTGCCAGCAGCCAAGATCAGAGAGAGACCCAGTACTTC
TRBV7-2	.	TRBJ2-5	.	CASSQLDRGTQYF	TGTGCCAGCAGCCAGCTCGACCGGGGGACCCAGTACTTC
TRBV6-1	.	TRBJ2-5	.	CASSENGKGFTETQYF	TGTGCCAGCAGTGAAAATGGAAAGGGGTTCACCGAGACCCAGTACTTC
TRBV2	.	TRBJ1-5	.	CASSEGGYQPQHF	TGTGCCAGCAGTGAGGGGGGGTATCAGCCCCAGCATTTT